Listed here are 6 T cell receptor beta chains from one sample, sequenced in a study. TCRdb fed the 5' RACE reads into MiXCR, producing one record per CDR3 protein. This sample yields some 62,000 distinct CDR3 sequences, of which approximately 22% are seen a single time; about 3% belongs to the top ten. Source material: memory CD4+ T cells sorted from a lymph node. Subset specified: memory CD4+ T cells, CD4+CD45RO+CD25-. The source of these receptors is a female donor with breast cancer.

A few counts support this clonotype. CDR3 in amino acids: CSARDLRGQGSGNTIYF. The CDR3 nucleotides are TGCAGTGCTAGAGATTTGAGGGGGCAAGGGTCTGGAAACACCATATATTTT. This sequence joins TRBV20-1 and TRBJ1-3, with TRBD1 matching over 7 bases. With 0 bases clipped from V and 1 base from J, the junction kept 9 bases outside the gene matches. CDR3 length equals 17 residues. Germline CDR1 and CDR2: DFQATT and SNEGSKA (reference sequence).

The rearrangement uses TRBV4-3 and TRBJ2-7; perhaps TRBD1 as D (6 bases). Trimming took off 0 bases at V and 3 bases at J, with 12 bases between the two ends. This CDR3 is 15 amino acids long. Looked up from germline, CDR1 is LGHNA and CDR2 is YSLEER. CDR3 sequence reads: CASSQDRGGLYEQYF. The CDR3 nucleotides are TGCGCCAGCAGCCAAGACAGGGGCGGACTCTACGAGCAGTACTTC.

On this clonotype: An end of the junction differs from the germline gene, which may be a read error. The V call is TRBV10-3, the J call TRBJ1-1; D gene ambiguous. Germline-derived CDR1 and CDR2 are ENHRY and SYGVKD. The CDR3 loop spans 11 amino acids. The CDR3 is CATREAREASF. Written as DNA, the CDR3 is TGTGCCACCAGAGAGGCCCGTGAAGCTTCCTTT.

The chain recombines TRBV20-1 with TRBJ1-4; a weak D match, TRBD1 (5 bases). V was trimmed by 3 bases and J by 8 bases, leaving 10 bases between them. This CDR3 is 12 amino acids long. CDR1 is DFQATT, CDR2 SNEGSKA, per germline (reference sequence). The CDR3 DNA reads as TGCAGTGCTAGCAGGGTGGGCGAAAAACTGTTTTTT. Residues: CSASRVGEKLFF.

This clonotype was counted a few times. This chain links TRBV7-2 with TRBJ1-2; tentatively, D is TRBD1 (5 bases). The V and J ends lost 3 bases and 6 bases respectively, with 11 bases between them. Germline assignment: CDR1 SGHTA and CDR2 FQGNSA. The CDR3 contains 13 residues. The CDR3 here is CASSLPQGHGYTF. DNA of the CDR3: TGTGCCAGCAGCTTGCCGCAGGGACATGGCTACACCTTC.

In its sample, this clonotype was seen a few times. The CDR3 DNA reads TGCGCCAGCAGCTTGGGGACTAGCGGTTTGAACACCGGGGAGCTGTTTTTT. It specifies CASSLGTSGLNTGELFF. The chain employs TRBV5-1 and TRBJ2-2; 10 nucleotides line up with TRBD2. J lost 1 base, V lost 0 bases, and 3 bases had no gene match. CDR3 length: 17 amino acids. In germline, CDR1 is SGHRS, CDR2 YFSETQ.